This TCR beta chain was profiled in a study of T cell clusters in autoimmune cytopenias. General study findings and limits: TRB repertoire shifts in secondary cytopenia and chronic lymphocytic leukemia mostly reflected lymphoma, not autoimmunity. Primary autoimmune cytopenia patients seemingly lacked the physiological T cell clusters found in healthy donors. Functional roles of the in silico T cell clusters still await experimental validation.

The CDR3 contains 15 residues. CDR1 is SGHRS and CDR2 is YFSETQ in the germline V gene. This clonotype registers medium-sized by frequency. Antigen specificity is unknown. One tube held mixed TRB-A and TRB-B primer pools for touch-down PCR. TCRdb re-called the multiplex PCR reads and gives one entry per CDR3 protein, without DNA. Here the sample table reports roughly 1,200 distinct CDR3 sequences. Each sample's input was about 250 ng genomic DNA, some 34,000 genome equivalents. The sequence was obtained from a human donor with an autoimmune cytopenia or autoimmune hepatitis (not recorded which). The sample taken for sequencing was peripheral blood. The rearrangement links TRBV5-1 to TRBJ1-3. CDR3 in amino acids: CASSPAGPPGNTIYF.